The source of this TCR beta chain is a study of T-cell reconstitution after alpha-beta-depleted transplantation in children. Germline values: CDR1 MNHEY, CDR2 SMNVEV (reference sequence). V was pared by 5 bases and J by 2 bases, with 11 bases of the junction left unmatched. The CDR3 runs to 16 residues. This clonotype showed up just a few times. Unique molecular identifiers were used in preparing the TCRbeta library. TCRdb passed the PCR reads through MiXCR, listing each CDR3 protein once. The data contain 490,000 or so distinct CDR3 sequences, about 12% of them singletons. The chain combines TRBV27 with TRBJ2-5, with 7 bases aligning to TRBD1. Material: PBMCs from the stem cell graft donor, obtained from the stem cell graft. The sequence was obtained from a human donor who donated a stem cell graft to a child with combined immunodeficiency. In DNA, the CDR3 is TGTGCCAGCAGTGCCGACAGGGCCCTGAATCAAGAGACCCAGTACTTC. This encodes CASSADRALNQETQYF.